Listed here is a single TCR beta chain. Its antigen remains undetermined. No quality values exist for individual bases; no much larger clone is one base distant. The data derive from a study of blood T cell dynamics during melanoma immunotherapy (dated by TCRdb to 2018 to 2021). Notes on the research overall: Patients with metastatic melanoma were treated with first-line pembrolizumab or nivolumab plus ipilimumab as standard of care in the United Kingdom. Consecutive patients formed a training cohort, and a further independent group of patients from the same centre was pooled into an external validation set. To find early correlates of response, the study profiled the peripheral T cell receptor repertoires of patients with metastatic melanoma both before and after one cycle of checkpoint inhibitor therapy.

Every bulk PBMC sample had a fixed 350 ng of DNA loaded. The immunoSEQ TCRb Assay kit was used according to manufacturer instructions to amplify TCR beta CDR3 sequences from genomic DNA. The KAPA Library Quantification Kit for Illumina platforms was used to quantify the pooled libraries by qPCR. Pooled libraries were clustered at 0.6-1.1 pM and sequenced on an Illumina NextSeq 500. The published analysis was carried out like this. Analysis of the TCR data relied on immunoSEQ ANALYZER and the R LymphoSeq package. A rearrangement efficiency score was calculated as productive divided by the sum of productive and non-productive CDR3 sequences. Clonality was measured with the Gini coefficient and diversity with the Renyi index at alpha=1, and both measures were compared pairwise between timepoints within each patient. Clonal relatedness used an edit distance of 3, and repertoire similarity used the Bhattacharyya coefficient, both computed in LymphoSeq. To classify response, a linear discriminant analysis based on week-3 changes in clonality and diversity was built using the R MASS and caret packages. This immuneACCESS table, as held by TCRdb, lists in-frame sequences with V and J called but not all clones. Of the missing ones, under half trace to an unresolved V gene in checked studies; the others have no known cause. Clonal size and the V and J genes are those of that table, whereas D and trimming came from the DNA. Counted in this sample were over 9,000 clones; 84% of them appeared once. The top ten clones comprise around 15% of the sample.

On the study overall, not on this receptor specifically: The relatively small sample size was recognized as a factor that could limit how well the results generalize. Patients who later achieved disease control showed a bifurcated PBMC repertoire reorganization at W3, with increased clonality or increased diversity, unlike progressors. Whether the T cell clones driving repertoire changes were melanoma-specific or reflected general immune activation could not be determined in the study.

The CDR3 starts with the cysteine, ends with the phenylalanine, and has 13 residues. The DNA shown is the 39-base CDR3, in frame from base 1. CDR1 and CDR2 were assigned from the germline V gene as SGDLS and YYNGEE. V lost 3 bases and J lost 3 bases; the stretch between them is 8 bases long. The time point label of this sample denotes: week 3, after first cycle of checkpoint inhibitor. Blood was sampled before treatment (T0) and at week 3 (W3), after the first cycle of checkpoint blockade. Except for two patients with rapid clinical progression, response was assessed 12 weeks after the first infusion by RECIST 1.1; disease control meant complete response, partial response or stable disease. Patients were not eligible if they had prior systemic cancer treatment, concomitant immunosuppressant therapy or synchronous other active malignancies. TCR beta was sequenced in both bulk PBMC and plasma cell-free DNA in order to track circulating cells as well as T cell turnover. PBMC were isolated from blood with Lymphoprep and SepMate tubes, followed by red cell lysis. DNA from PBMC and sorted T cell subsets was extracted with QIAamp DNA Blood Mini kits.

The chain uses TRBV9 and TRBJ2-3; a confident D gene designation cannot be given. The starting material was blood, obtained from a patient treated with checkpoint blockade. The clonotype was recovered from a human donor with melanoma. The nucleotides are TGTGCCAGCAGCGGACGGTTTACAGATACGCAGTATTTT. This gives the protein CASSGRFTDTQYF.